Shown below are 3 T cell receptor beta chains from a single sample sequenced in a study of regulatory T cells. Their cognate antigens are unknown. Findings and limits, study-wide: Hydrophobic residues at CDR3 positions 6 and 7 were enriched in conventional CD4+ T cells of CD3G-deficient patients.

Amplification used 52 TRBV primers and 13 TRBJ primers. Assay: immunoSEQ multiplex PCR; the TCRdb copy retains only in-frame clones and omits some. The table shows about 23,000 clones, with around nine tenths occurring only once. The sample consisted of conventional CD4+ T cells sorted from blood. Receptors originate from a child aged 5-17 years with CD3G deficiency.

The CDR3 loop reads CASSRLAGDHGELFF. DNA of the CDR3: TGTGCCAGCAGTCGGCTAGCGGGAGATCACGGGGAGCTGTTTTTT. The V gene is TRBV6-6, the J gene TRBJ2-2; TRBD2 agrees at 10 bases. The CDR3 sequence is 15 residues long. J gave up 7 bases and V 5 bases, and 7 bases lay outside the gene matches. CDR1 MNHNY and CDR2 SVGAGI come from the germline V gene (reference sequence).

V gene TRBV6-1 combines with J gene TRBJ2-1; 8 bases line up with TRBD2. From germline, CDR1 is MNHNS and CDR2 SASEGT. CDR3 length: 15 residues. After removal of 3 bases from V and 7 bases from J, the junction contained 8 bases not matched to a gene. CDR3 protein: CASSDGSGGRNEQFF. As DNA, the CDR3 is TGTGCCAGCAGTGACGGAAGCGGGGGTAGGAATGAGCAGTTCTTC.

This sequence joins TRBV5-1 and TRBJ2-7; 10 bases align to TRBD2. Germline V gene lookup returns CDR1 SGHRS and CDR2 YFSETQ. With 0 bases clipped from V and 6 bases from J, the junction kept 6 bases outside the gene matches. This CDR3 is 15 amino acids long. CDR3 in amino acids: CASSLDSGRAAEQYF. The CDR3 DNA reads as TGCGCCAGCAGCTTGGACAGCGGGAGGGCCGCCGAGCAGTACTTC.